This T cell receptor beta chain was sequenced during a study of T cell responses to AZD1222 COVID-19 vaccine. Trimming took 6 bases from V and 3 from J, leaving 14 bases between them. Germline V CDR1 and CDR2: LNHDA, SQIVND (reference sequence). The CDR3 length is 15 residues. The study's findings and limits: There were repertoire samples only from the period after the peak T cell response. Possibly, clonal diversity was underestimated; donors were largely white British and included more females.

On this clone itself: Its antigen is unknown. The same CDR3 arises from other DNA sequences in this sample as well.

The method was immunoSEQ multiplex PCR; TCRdb's version includes in-frame clones alone and lacks a portion of them. Of 95,000 to 150,000 clones in the sample, approximately 90% were seen once. This TCR derives from an adult in good health. Sample: peripheral blood, taken on day 0 of AZD1222 vaccination. The rearrangement joins TRBV19 to TRBJ2-2, with D tentatively TRBD2 (5 bases). The CDR3 region is CASSEGAADTGELFF. In nucleotides, the CDR3 is TGTGCCAGTAGCGAAGGAGCAGCGGACACCGGGGAGCTGTTTTTT.